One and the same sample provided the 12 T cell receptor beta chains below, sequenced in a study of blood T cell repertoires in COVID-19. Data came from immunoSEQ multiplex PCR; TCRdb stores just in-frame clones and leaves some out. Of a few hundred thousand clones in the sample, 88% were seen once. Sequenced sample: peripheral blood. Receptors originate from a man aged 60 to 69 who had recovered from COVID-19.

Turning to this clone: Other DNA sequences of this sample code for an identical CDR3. CDR3 bases: TGTGCCAGCAGCGGACAGGGGGCCTACGAGCAGTACTTC. This translates into CASSGQGAYEQYF. This rearrangement joins TRBV9 to TRBJ2-7; 9 bases are a match to TRBD1. The ends lost 3 bases at V and 2 bases at J; junction bases unmatched: 0. Germline CDR1 SGDLS, CDR2 YYNGEE. This CDR3 spans 13 amino acids.

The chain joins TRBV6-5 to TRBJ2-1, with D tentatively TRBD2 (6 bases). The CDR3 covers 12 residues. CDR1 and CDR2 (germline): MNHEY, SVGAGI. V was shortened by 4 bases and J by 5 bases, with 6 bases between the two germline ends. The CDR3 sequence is CASSWGDNEQFF. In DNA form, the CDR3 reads TGTGCCAGCAGTTGGGGGGACAATGAGCAGTTCTTC.

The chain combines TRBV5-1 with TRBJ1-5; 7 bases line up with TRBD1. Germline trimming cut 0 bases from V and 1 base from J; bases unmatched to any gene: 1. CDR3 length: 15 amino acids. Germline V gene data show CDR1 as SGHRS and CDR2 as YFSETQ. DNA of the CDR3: TGCGCCAGCAGCTTGGAGACAGGGAGCAATCAGCCCCAGCATTTT. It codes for CASSLETGSNQPQHF.

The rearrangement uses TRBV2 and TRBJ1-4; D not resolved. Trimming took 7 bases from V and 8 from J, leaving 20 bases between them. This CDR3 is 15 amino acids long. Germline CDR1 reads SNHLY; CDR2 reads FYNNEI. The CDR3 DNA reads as TGTGCCAGCATCAAGTTCTCGCCGGGTGAGGAAAAACTGTTTTTT. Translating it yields CASIKFSPGEEKLFF.

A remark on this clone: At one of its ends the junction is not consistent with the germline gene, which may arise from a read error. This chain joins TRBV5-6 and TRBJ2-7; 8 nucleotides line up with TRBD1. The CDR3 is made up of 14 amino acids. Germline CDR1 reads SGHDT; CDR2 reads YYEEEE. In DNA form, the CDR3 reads TGTGCCAGCAGCTTGGCTCACAAGACAGGGGCCTTTAGTTTC. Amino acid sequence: CASSLAHKTGAFSF.

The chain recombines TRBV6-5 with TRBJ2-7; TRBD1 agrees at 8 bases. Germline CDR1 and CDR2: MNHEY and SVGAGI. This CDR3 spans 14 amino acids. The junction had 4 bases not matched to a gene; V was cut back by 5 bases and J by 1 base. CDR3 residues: CASSTTGGSYEQYF. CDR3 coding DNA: TGTGCCAGCAGTACAACAGGGGGGTCCTACGAGCAGTACTTC.

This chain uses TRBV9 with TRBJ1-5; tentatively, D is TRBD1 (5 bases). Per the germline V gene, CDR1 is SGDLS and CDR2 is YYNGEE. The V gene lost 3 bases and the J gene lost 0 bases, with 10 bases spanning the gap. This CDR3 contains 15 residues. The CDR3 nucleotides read TGTGCCAGCAGCGGGGGCCCGAATAGCAATCAGCCCCAGCATTTT. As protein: CASSGGPNSNQPQHF.

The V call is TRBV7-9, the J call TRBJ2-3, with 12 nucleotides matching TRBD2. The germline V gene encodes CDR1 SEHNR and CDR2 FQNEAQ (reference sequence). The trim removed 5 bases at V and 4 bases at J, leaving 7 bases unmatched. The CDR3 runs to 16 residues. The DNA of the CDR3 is TGTGCCAGCAGCGTTCTAGCGGGGGGGCTCCCAGATACGCAGTATTTT. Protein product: CASSVLAGGLPDTQYF.

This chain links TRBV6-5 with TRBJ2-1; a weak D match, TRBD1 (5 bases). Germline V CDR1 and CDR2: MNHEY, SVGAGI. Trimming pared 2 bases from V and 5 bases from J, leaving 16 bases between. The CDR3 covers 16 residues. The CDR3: CASSYVGMGPHNEQFF. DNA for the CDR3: TGTGCCAGCAGTTACGTAGGCATGGGGCCCCACAATGAGCAGTTCTTC.

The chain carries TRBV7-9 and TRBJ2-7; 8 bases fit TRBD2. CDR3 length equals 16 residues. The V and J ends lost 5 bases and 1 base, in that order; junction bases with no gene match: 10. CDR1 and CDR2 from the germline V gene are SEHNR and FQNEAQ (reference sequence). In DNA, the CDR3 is TGTGCCAGCAGCCCGTTGGGAGGGACTAGTTCCTACGAGCAGTACTTC. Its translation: CASSPLGGTSSYEQYF.

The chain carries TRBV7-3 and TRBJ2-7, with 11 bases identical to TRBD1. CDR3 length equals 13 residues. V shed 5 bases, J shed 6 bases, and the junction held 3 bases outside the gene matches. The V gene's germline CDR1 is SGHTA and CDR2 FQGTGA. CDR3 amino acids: CASSPGTGGEQYF. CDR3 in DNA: TGTGCCAGCAGCCCCGGGACAGGGGGCGAGCAGTACTTC.

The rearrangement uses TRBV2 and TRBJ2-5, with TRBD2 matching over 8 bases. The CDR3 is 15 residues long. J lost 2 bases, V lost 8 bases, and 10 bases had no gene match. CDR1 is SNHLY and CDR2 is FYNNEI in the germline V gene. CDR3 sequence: CASALGAGGQETQYF. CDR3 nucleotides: TGTGCCAGCGCTCTGGGGGCGGGGGGTCAAGAGACCCAGTACTTC. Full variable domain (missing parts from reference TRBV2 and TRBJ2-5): EPEVTQTPSHQVTQMGQEVILRCVPISNHLYFYWYRQILGQKVEFLVSFYNNEISEKSEIFDDQFSVERPDGSNFTLKIRSTKLEDSAMYFCASALGAGGQETQYFGPGTRLLVL.